The TCR beta chain described here comes from a study of T cell changes during pregnancy in multiple sclerosis. Germline V lookup: CDR1 SGHVS, CDR2 FQNEAQ. The V gene end was trimmed by 4 bases and the J gene end by 7 bases; junction bases not matched to a gene: 3. This CDR3 spans 13 amino acids. Libraries were prepared by immunoSEQ multiplex PCR; TCRdb keeps only in-frame clonotypes and omits some of them. The table lists 40,000 to 50,000 clones, around 90% of them singletons. The sequence was collected from a female donor with multiple sclerosis, enrolled in a pregnancy study. The chain combines TRBV7-8 with TRBJ2-1; 8 bases match TRBD2. The material was CD4+ T cells from peripheral blood mononuclear cells, obtained in the third trimester of pregnancy. This chain's CDR3 is CASSSGLGNEQFF. CDR3 in DNA: TGTGCCAGCAGCTCGGGACTAGGGAATGAGCAGTTCTTC. The full variable domain, completed using reference TRBV7-8 and TRBJ2-1, is GAGVSQSPRYKVAKRGQDVALRCDPISGHVSLFWYQQALGQGPEFLTYFQNEAQLDKSGLPSDRFFAERPEGSVSTLKIQRTQQEDSAVYLCASSSGLGNEQFFGPGTRLTVL.